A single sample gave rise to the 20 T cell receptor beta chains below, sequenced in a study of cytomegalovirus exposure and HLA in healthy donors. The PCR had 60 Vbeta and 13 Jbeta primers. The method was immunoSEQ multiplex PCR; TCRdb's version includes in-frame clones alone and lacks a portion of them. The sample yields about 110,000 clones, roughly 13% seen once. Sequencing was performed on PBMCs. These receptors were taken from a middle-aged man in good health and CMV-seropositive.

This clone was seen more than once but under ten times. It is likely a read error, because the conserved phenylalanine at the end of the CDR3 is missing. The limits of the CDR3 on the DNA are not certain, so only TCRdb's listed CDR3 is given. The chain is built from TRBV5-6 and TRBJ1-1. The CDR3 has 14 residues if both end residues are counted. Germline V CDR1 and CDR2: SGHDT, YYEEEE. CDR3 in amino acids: CASSLIMIKTEPFL.

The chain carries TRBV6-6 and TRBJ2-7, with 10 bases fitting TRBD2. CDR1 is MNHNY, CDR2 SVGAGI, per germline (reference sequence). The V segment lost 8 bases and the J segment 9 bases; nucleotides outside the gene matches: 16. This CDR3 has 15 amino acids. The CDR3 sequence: CASGRSSGRIYVQYF. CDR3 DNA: TGTGCCAGCGGAAGATCTAGCGGGAGAATCTATGTGCAGTACTTC.

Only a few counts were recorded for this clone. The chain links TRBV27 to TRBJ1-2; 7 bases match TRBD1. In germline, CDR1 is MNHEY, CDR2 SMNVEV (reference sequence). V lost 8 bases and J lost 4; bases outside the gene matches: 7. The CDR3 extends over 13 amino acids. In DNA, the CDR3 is TGTGCCAGCTCTGAACAGGGGAGCTATGGCTACACCTTC. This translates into CASSEQGSYGYTF.

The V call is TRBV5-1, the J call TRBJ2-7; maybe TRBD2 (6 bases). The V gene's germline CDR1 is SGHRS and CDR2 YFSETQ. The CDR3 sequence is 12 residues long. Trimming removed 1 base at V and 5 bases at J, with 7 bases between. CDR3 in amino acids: CASSLPGDEQYF. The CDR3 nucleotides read TGCGCCAGCAGCTTGCCGGGGGACGAGCAGTACTTC.

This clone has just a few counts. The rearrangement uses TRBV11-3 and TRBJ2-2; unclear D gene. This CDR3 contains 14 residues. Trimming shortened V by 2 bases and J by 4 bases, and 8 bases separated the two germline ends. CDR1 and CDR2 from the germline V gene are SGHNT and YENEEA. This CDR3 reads CASSLRASTGELFF. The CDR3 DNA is TGTGCCAGCAGCTTACGAGCGAGCACCGGGGAGCTGTTTTTT.

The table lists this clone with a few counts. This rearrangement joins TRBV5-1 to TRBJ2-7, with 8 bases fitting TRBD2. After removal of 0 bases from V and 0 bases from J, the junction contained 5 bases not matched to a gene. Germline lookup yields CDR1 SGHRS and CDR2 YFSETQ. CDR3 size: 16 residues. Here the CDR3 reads CASSLASGRASYEQYF. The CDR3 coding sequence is TGCGCCAGCAGCTTGGCCTCCGGGAGGGCCTCCTACGAGCAGTACTTC.

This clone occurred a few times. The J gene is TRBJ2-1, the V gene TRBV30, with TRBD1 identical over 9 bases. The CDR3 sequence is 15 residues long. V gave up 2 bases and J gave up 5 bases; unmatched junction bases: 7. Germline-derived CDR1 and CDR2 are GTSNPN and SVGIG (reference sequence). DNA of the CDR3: TGTGCCTGGAGTAGAACAGGGGGCAGCCACAATGAGCAGTTCTTC. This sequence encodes CAWSRTGGSHNEQFF.

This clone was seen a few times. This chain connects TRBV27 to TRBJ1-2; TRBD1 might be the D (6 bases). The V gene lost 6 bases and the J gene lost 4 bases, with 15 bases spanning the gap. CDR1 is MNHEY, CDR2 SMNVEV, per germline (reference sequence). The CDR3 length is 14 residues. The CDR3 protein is CASSLRGGAYGYTF. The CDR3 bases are TGTGCCAGCAGCCTAAGAGGGGGGGCCTATGGCTACACCTTC.

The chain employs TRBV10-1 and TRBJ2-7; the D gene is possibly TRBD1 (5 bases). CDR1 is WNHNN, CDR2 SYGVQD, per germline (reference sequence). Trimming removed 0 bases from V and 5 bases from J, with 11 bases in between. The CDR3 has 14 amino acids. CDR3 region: CASSESAGHNEQYF. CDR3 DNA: TGCGCCAGCAGTGAGTCGGCAGGGCATAACGAGCAGTACTTC.

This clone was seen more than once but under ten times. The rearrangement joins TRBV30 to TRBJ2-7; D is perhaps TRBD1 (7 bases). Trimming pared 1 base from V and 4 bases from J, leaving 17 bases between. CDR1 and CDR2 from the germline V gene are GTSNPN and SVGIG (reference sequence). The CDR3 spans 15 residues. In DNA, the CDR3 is TGTGCCTGGAGTGGGTTAGGAGGGGGCAGGTACGAGCAGTACTTC. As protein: CAWSGLGGGRYEQYF.

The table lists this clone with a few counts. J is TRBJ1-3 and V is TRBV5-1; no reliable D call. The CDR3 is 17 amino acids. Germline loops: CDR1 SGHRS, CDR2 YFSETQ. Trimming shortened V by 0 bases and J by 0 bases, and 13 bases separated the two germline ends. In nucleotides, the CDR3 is TGCGCCAGCAGCTTGGGCCCACAGCACCGCTCTGGAAACACCATATATTTT. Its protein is CASSLGPQHRSGNTIYF.

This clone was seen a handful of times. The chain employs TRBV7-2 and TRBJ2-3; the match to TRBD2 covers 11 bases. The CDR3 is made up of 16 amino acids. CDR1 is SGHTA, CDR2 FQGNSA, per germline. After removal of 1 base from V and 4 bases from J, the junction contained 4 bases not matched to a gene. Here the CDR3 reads CASSLGLAGQADTQYF. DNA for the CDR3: TGTGCCAGCAGCTTAGGACTAGCGGGACAGGCAGATACGCAGTATTTT.

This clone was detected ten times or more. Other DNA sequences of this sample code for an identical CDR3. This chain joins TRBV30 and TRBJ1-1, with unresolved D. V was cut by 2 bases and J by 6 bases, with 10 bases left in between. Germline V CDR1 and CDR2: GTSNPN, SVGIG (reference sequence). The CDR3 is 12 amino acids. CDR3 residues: CAWSIQHPEAFF. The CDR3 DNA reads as TGTGCCTGGAGTATCCAACACCCTGAAGCTTTCTTT. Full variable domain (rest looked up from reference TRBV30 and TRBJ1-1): SQTIHQWPATLVQPVGSPLSLECTVEGTSNPNLYWYRQAAGRGLQLLFYSVGIGQISSEVPQNLSASRPQDRQFILSSKKLLLSDSGFYLCAWSIQHPEAFFGQGTRLTVV.

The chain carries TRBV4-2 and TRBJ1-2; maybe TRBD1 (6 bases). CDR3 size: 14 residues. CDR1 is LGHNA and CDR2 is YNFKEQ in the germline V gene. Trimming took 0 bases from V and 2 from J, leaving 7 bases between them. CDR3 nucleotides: TGTGCCAGCAGCCAAGATACAGGGAACTATGGCTACACCTTC. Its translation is CASSQDTGNYGYTF.

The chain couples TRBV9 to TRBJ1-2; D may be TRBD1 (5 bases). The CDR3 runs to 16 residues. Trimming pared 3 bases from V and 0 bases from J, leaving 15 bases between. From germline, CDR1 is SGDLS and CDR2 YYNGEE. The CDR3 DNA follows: TGTGCCAGCAGCGGCGGGGGGACCGGAGCTAACTATGGCTACACCTTC. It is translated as CASSGGGTGANYGYTF.

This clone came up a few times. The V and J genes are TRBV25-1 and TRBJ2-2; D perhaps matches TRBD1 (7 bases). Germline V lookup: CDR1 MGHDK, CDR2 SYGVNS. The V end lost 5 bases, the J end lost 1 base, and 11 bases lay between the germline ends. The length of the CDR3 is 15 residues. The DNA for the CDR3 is TGTGCCAGCAGTACCCAGGGGGGGAACACCGGGGAGCTGTTTTTT. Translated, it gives CASSTQGGNTGELFF.

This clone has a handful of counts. DNA of the CDR3: TGCGCCAGCAGTACCGGGACACTTGATGAAAAACTGTTTTTT. Translated: CASSTGTLDEKLFF. This sequence joins TRBV10-1 and TRBJ1-4, with D tentatively TRBD1 (6 bases). Deletions cut 5 bases from V and 6 bases from J, with 13 bases between. CDR1 is WNHNN, CDR2 SYGVQD, per germline (reference sequence). This CDR3 has 14 residues.

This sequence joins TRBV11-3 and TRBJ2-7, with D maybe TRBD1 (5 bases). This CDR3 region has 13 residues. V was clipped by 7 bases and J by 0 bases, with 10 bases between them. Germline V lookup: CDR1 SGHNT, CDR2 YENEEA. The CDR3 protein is CASTLTASYEQYF. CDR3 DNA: TGTGCCAGCACGTTGACAGCCTCCTACGAGCAGTACTTC.

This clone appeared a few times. The CDR3 is CASSALTGTGGKDTQYF. CDR3 sequence (DNA): TGTGCCAGCAGTGCTTTAACCGGGACAGGGGGCAAAGATACGCAGTATTTT. The chain uses TRBV27 and TRBJ2-3; 12 bases match TRBD1. The CDR3 consists of 17 residues. Per the germline V gene, CDR1 is MNHEY and CDR2 is SMNVEV (reference sequence). The V and J ends lost 5 bases and 5 bases, in that order; junction bases with no gene match: 11.

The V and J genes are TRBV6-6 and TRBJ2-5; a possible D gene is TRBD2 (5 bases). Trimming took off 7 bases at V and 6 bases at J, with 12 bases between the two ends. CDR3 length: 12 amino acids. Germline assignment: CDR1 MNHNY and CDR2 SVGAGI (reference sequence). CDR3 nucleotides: TGTGCCAGCACCACCACGGGGAAGACCCAGTACTTC. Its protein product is CASTTTGKTQYF.